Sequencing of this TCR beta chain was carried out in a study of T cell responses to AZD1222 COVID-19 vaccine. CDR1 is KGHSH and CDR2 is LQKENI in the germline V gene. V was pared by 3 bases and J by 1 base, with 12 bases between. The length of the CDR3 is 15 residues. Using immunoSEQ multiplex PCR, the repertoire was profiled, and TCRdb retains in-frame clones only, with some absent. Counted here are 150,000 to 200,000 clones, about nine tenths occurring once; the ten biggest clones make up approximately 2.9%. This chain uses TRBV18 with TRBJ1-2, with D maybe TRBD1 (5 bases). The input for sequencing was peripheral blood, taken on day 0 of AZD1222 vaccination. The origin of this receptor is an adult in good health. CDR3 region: CASSPQQGLNYGYTF. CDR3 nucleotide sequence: TGTGCCAGCTCACCCCAGCAGGGACTTAACTATGGCTACACCTTC.